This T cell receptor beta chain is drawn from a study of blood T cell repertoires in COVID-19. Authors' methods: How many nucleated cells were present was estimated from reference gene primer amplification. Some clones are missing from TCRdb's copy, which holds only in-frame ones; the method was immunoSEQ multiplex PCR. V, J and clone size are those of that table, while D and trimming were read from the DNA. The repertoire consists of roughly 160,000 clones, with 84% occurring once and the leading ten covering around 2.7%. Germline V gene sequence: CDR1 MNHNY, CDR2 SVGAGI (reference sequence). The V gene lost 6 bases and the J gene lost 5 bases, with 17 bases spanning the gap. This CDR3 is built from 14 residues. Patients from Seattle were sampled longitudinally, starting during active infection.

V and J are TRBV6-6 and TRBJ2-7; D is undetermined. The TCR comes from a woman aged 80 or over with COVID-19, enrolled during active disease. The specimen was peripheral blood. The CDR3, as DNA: TGTGCCAGCAGCCCCTTATTCTTAGAGAACGAGCAGTACTTC. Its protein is CASSPLFLENEQYF.